The 14 T cell receptor beta chains given below trace back to one sample, sequenced in a study of cytomegalovirus exposure and HLA in healthy donors. PCR used 60 Vbeta primers and 13 Jbeta primers. TCRdb's table, derived via immunoSEQ multiplex PCR, lists solely in-frame clones and lacks some. The top ten clones hold 1.7% of a sample with about 200,000 clones, 70% to 85% of them seen once. Source material: PBMCs. The source of these receptors is a man in his forties or fifties in good health and CMV-seronegative.

The chain joins TRBV28 to TRBJ2-1; D is ambiguous. Between the trimmed V and J ends, which lost 6 bases and 3 bases, there was a span of 12 bases. Germline loops: CDR1 MDHEN, CDR2 SYDVKM. The CDR3 is made up of 14 amino acids. For the CDR3, the DNA is TGTGCCAGCAGCCCCCCCCTTAGCTACAATGAGCAGTTCTTC. As protein: CASSPPLSYNEQFF.

The CDR3 here is CASSPGLAGVPTQYF. DNA of the CDR3: TGTGCCAGCAGCCCGGGACTAGCGGGAGTCCCCACGCAGTATTTT. V is TRBV11-2 and J is TRBJ2-3, with TRBD2 matching 14 bases. Germline-derived CDR1 and CDR2 are SGHAT and FQNNGV. This CDR3 spans 15 amino acids. V lost 5 bases to trimming and J lost 9 bases; unmatched junction nucleotides: 7.

The V and J genes are TRBV4-2 and TRBJ1-5, with 8 bases matching TRBD1. This CDR3 comprises 15 residues. Germline CDR1 is LGHNA and CDR2 is YNFKEQ. V shed 3 bases, J shed 4 bases, and the junction held 5 bases outside the gene matches. The CDR3, as DNA: TGTGCCAGCAGCCATGACAGGGGAAGGAATCAGCCCCAGCATTTT. Amino acid sequence: CASSHDRGRNQPQHF.

This rearrangement joins TRBV5-1 to TRBJ2-2; no definite D call. The CDR3 runs to 16 residues. Trimming took off 6 bases at V and 2 bases at J, with 17 bases between the two ends. Germline CDR1 is SGHRS and CDR2 is YFSETQ. DNA of the CDR3: TGCGCCAGCACCCGAGGCGAAGCGCGTAACACCGGGGAGCTGTTTTTT. Its protein is CASTRGEARNTGELFF. The variable domain in full, with the rest retrieved from reference TRBV5-1 and TRBJ2-2, is KAGVTQTPRYLIKTRGQQVTLSCSPISGHRSVSWYQQTPGQGLQFLFEYFSETQRNKGNFPGRFSGRQFSNSRSEMNVSTLELGDSALYLCASTRGEARNTGELFFGEGSRLTVL.

The chain couples TRBV18 to TRBJ1-2; no reliable D call. The germline gives CDR1 KGHSH, CDR2 LQKENI. V gave up 3 bases and J gave up 8 bases, with 16 bases separating them. This CDR3 has 14 residues. The CDR3, as DNA: TGTGCCAGCTCACCCCAGAGTTTGCGGCAAGGCTACACCTTC. This gives the protein CASSPQSLRQGYTF.

The chain combines TRBV28 with TRBJ2-5; 7 bases match TRBD2. V was clipped by 7 bases and J by 4 bases; unmatched bases: 9. Germline lookup yields CDR1 MDHEN and CDR2 SYDVKM. This CDR3 comprises 14 residues. CDR3 amino acids: CASISGRDPETQYF. The CDR3 nucleotides are TGTGCCAGCATAAGTGGGAGGGACCCAGAGACCCAGTACTTC.

The V call is TRBV5-1, the J call TRBJ1-4; D is possibly TRBD1 (5 bases). The V end was cut by 1 base, the J end by 1 base, with 8 bases between. The germline V gene encodes CDR1 SGHRS and CDR2 YFSETQ. This CDR3 spans 15 amino acids. In nucleotides, the CDR3 is TGCGCCAGCAGCTTGAGAAGGGGAACTAATGAAAAACTGTTTTTT. This sequence encodes CASSLRRGTNEKLFF.

Concerning this clone itself: The germline gene is not matched at one end of the junction; a read error may be the cause. V gene TRBV28 combines with J gene TRBJ2-1; 9 bases agree with TRBD1. This CDR3 spans 13 amino acids. From germline, CDR1 is MDHEN and CDR2 SYDVKM. The CDR3 here is CASSFRPGQGLIF. The DNA for the CDR3 is TGTGCCAGCAGTTTTCGACCGGGACAGGGTTTGATCTTC.

The rearrangement links TRBV11-2 to TRBJ2-3; possibly TRBD2 for D (5 bases). The CDR3 length is 15 residues. Germline values: CDR1 SGHAT, CDR2 FQNNGV. V lost 1 base to trimming and J lost 4 bases, with 12 bases between them. The CDR3 loop is CASSLGPLAADTQYF. The CDR3 DNA sequence: TGTGCCAGCAGCTTAGGTCCCCTAGCCGCAGATACGCAGTATTTT. Together with reference TRBV11-2 and TRBJ2-3, the CDR3 gives the full variable domain: EAGVAQSPRYKIIEKRQSVAFWCNPISGHATLYWYQQILGQGPKLLIQFQNNGVVDDSQLPKDRFSAERLKGVDSTLKIQPAKLEDSAVYLCASSLGPLAADTQYFGPGTRLTVL.

This clone showed up just once. This sequence joins TRBV7-9 and TRBJ1-2, with D perhaps matching TRBD1 (6 bases). V was pared by 2 bases and J by 0 bases, with 10 bases between. Germline V gives CDR1 SEHNR, CDR2 FQNEAQ (reference sequence). The CDR3 contains 15 residues. CDR3 sequence: CASSLRDTTNYGYTF. The DNA for the CDR3 is TGTGCCAGCAGCTTAAGGGACACCACTAACTATGGCTACACCTTC.

The V and J genes are TRBV4-2 and TRBJ2-1; no definite D call. The CDR3 contains 12 residues. In germline, CDR1 is LGHNA, CDR2 YNFKEQ. V was trimmed by 0 bases and J by 9 bases, leaving 6 bases between them. CDR3 nucleotide sequence: TGTGCCAGCAGCCAAGATGTCGGTGAGCAGTTCTTC. Protein: CASSQDVGEQFF.

This clone has only a few counts. The chain combines TRBV30 with TRBJ1-5, with 8 bases matching TRBD1. This CDR3 is 15 amino acids long. In germline, CDR1 is GTSNPN, CDR2 SVGIG (reference sequence). V was clipped by 2 bases and J by 5 bases; unmatched bases: 8. This CDR3 is CAWSRSGQGYQPQHF. CDR3 nucleotide sequence: TGTGCCTGGAGTAGGTCCGGACAGGGCTATCAGCCCCAGCATTTT.

In its sample, this clone was seen once. The rearrangement joins TRBV11-2 to TRBJ1-2; 9 bases fit TRBD1. The CDR3 extends over 15 amino acids. With 4 bases clipped from V and 0 bases from J, the junction kept 3 bases outside the gene matches. The V gene's germline CDR1 is SGHAT and CDR2 FQNNGV. The CDR3 is CASSSGQGANYGYTF. Written as DNA, the CDR3 is TGTGCCAGCAGCTCGGGACAGGGAGCTAACTATGGCTACACCTTC.

The chain combines TRBV6-1 with TRBJ1-5; D remains ambiguous. This CDR3 is built from 14 residues. Trimming left V 0 bases short and J 1 base short, with 4 bases between. CDR1 MNHNS and CDR2 SASEGT come from the germline V gene. CDR3 DNA sequence: TGTGCCAGCAGTGAAGCTCCGAGCAATCAGCCCCAGCATTTT. Translated, it gives CASSEAPSNQPQHF.